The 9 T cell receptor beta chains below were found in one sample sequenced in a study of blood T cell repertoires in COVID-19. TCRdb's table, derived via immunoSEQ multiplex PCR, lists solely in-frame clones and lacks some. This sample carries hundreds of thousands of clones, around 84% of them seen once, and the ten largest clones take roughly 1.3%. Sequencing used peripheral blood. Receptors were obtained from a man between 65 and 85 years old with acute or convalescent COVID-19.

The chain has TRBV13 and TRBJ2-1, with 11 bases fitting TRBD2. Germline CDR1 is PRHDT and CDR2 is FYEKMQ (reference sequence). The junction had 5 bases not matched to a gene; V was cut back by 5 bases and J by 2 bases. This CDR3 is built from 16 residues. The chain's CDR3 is CASSETGLAAYNEQFF. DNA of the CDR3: TGTGCCAGCAGCGAGACGGGACTAGCGGCCTACAATGAGCAGTTCTTC.

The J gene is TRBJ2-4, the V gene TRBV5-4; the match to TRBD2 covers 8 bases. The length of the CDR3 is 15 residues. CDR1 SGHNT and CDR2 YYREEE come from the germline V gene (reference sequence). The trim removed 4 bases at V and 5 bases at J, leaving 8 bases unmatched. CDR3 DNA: TGTGCCAGCAGCGTGGGAGCGGGGGAGCAAAACATTCAGTACTTC. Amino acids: CASSVGAGEQNIQYF.

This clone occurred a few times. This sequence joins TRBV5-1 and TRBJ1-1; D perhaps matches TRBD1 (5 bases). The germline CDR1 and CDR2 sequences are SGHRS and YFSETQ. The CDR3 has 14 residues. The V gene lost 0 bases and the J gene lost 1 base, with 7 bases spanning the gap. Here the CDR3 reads CASSLGGQNTEAFF. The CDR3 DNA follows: TGCGCCAGCAGCTTGGGGGGCCAGAACACTGAAGCTTTCTTT.

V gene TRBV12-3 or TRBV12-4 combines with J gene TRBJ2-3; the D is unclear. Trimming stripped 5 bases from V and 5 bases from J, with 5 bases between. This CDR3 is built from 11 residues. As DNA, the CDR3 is TGTGCCAGCAGTCCCAGAGATACGCAGTATTTT. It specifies CASSPRDTQYF.

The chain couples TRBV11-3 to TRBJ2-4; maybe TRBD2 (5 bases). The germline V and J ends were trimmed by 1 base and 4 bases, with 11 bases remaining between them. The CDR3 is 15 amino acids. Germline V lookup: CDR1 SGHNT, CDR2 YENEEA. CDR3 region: CASSLGGQNKNIQYF. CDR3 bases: TGTGCCAGCAGCTTAGGAGGGCAGAATAAAAACATTCAGTACTTC.

The CDR3 DNA reads as TGTGCCAGCCGGTCCGCGCCTAATTCACCCCTCCACTTT. Translating it yields CASRSAPNSPLHF. This chain uses TRBV28 with TRBJ1-6; no definite D call. The CDR3 is made up of 13 amino acids. Trimming took off 8 bases at V and 6 bases at J, with 11 bases between the two ends. CDR1 is MDHEN and CDR2 is SYDVKM in the germline V gene.

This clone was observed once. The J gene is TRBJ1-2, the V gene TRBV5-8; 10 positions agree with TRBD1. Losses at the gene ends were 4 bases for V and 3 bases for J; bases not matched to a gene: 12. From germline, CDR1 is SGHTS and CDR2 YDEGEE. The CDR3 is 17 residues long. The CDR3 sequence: CASSLRWGDRGDYGYTF. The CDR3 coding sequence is TGTGCCAGCAGCCTACGGTGGGGGGACAGGGGAGACTATGGCTACACCTTC.

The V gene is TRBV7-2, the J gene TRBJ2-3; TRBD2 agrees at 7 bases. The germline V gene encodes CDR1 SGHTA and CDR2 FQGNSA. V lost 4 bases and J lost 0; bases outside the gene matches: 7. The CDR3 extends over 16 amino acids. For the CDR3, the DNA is TGTGCCAGCAGCTCTCGCGGGGGTGCTAGCACAGATACGCAGTATTTT. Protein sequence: CASSSRGGASTDTQYF.

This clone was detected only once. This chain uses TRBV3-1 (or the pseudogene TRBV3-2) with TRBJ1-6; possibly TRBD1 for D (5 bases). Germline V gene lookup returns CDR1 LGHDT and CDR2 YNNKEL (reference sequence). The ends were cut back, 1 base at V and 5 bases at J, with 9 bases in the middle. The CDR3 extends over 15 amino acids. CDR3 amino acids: CASSQARQHNSPLHF. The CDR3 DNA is TGTGCCAGCAGCCAAGCGCGACAGCATAATTCACCCCTCCACTTT.